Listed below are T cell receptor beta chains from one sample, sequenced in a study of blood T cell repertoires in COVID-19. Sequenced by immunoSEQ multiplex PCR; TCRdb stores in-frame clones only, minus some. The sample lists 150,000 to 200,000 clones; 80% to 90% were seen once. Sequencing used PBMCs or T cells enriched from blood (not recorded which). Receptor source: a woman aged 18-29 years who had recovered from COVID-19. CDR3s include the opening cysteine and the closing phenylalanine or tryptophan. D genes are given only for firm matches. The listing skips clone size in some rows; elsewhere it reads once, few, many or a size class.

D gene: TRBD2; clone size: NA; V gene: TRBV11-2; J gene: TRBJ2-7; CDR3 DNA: TGTGCCAGCAGCTTCCAGTTTGGGACTAGCGGGAGGGCGGGCGAGCAGTACTTC; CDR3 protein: CASSFQFGTSGRAGEQYF
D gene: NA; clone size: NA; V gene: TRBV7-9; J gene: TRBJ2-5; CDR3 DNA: TGTGCCAGCAGCCAAAGGGGGGGAAACCAAGAGACCCAGTACTTC; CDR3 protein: CASSQRGGNQETQYF
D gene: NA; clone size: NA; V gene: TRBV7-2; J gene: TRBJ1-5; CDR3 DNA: TGTGCCAGCAGCCAGCGGGCAGGAGATCAGCCCCAGCATTTT; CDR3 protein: CASSQRAGDQPQHF
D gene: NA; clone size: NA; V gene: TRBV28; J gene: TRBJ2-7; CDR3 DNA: TGTGCCAGCAGTTTTTCTTATATTTCCTACGAGCAGTACTTC; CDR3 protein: CASSFSYISYEQYF
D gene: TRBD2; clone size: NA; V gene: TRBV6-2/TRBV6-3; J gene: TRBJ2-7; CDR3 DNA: TGTGCCAGCAGTTACCGTAGCGGGAGGTACGAGCAGTACTTC; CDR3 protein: CASSYRSGRYEQYF
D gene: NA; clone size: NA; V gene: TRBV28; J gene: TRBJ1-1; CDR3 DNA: TGTGCCAGCAGTTTAACGGGGTTGAAGACTGAAGCTTTCTTT; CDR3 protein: CASSLTGLKTEAFF
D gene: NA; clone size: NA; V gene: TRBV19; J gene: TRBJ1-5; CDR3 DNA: TGTGCCAGTAGTATAGACAGGTGGAATCAGCCCCAGCATTTT; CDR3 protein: CASSIDRWNQPQHF
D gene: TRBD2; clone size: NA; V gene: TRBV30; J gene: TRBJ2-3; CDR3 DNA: TGTGCCTGGAGTGCCCCGACTAGCGGAAATACGCAGTATTTT; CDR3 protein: CAWSAPTSGNTQYF
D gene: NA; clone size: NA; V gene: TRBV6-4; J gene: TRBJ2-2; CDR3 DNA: TGTGCCAGCAGAAACAGGGATGCGAACACCGGGGAGCTGTTTTTT; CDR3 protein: CASRNRDANTGELFF
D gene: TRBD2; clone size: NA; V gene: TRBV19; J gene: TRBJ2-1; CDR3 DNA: TGTGCCAGTAGGCTAGCGGGAGGGTACAATGAGCAGTTCTTC; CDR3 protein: CASRLAGGYNEQFF
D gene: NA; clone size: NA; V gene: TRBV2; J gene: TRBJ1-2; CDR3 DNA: TGTGCCAGCGGCGGATCTAACTATGGCTACACCTTC; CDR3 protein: CASGGSNYGYTF
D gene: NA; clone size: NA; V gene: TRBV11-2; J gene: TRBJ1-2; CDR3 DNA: TGTGCCAGCACGGGAATTATAGGGAGGAGCTATGGCTACACCTTC; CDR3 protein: CASTGIIGRSYGYTF
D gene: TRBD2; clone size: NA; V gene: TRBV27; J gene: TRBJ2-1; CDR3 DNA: TGTGCCAGCAGTTTAAGCGGGAGGGACACTAACCGATACAATGAGCAGTTCTTC; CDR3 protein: CASSLSGRDTNRYNEQFF
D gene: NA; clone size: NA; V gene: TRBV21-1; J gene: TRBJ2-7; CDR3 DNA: TGTGCCAGCAGCAAAGGAATCGAGGGCCCCACCTACGAGCAGTACTTC; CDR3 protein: CASSKGIEGPTYEQYF
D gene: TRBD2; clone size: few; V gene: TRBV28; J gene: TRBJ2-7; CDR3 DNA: TGTGCCAGCAGTGCGCCGACTAGCGGGAAGGTCACCTACGAGCAGTACTTC; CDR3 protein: CASSAPTSGKVTYEQYF
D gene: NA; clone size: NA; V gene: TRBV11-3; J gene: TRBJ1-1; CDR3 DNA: TGTGCCAGCAGCTGCCGGGGGAACACTGAAGCTTTCTTT; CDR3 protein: CASSCRGNTEAFF
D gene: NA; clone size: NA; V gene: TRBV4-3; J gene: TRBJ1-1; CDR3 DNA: TGCGCCAGCAGCCACCTCGGTAGGGGGTCTGCGGCTGAAGCTTTCTTT; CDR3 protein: CASSHLGRGSAAEAFF
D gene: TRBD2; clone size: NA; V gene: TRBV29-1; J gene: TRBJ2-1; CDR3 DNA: TGCAGCGTTGGGAAGAGCGGGAGTCACGATGAGCAGTTCTTC; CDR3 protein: CSVGKSGSHDEQFF
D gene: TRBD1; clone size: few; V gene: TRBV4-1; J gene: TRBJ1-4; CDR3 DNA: TGCGCCAGCAGCCAAGAAAGGGCCTTTTTGCCGGGACAGGTTGGGAATGAAAAACTGTTTTTT; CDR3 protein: CASSQERAFLPGQVGNEKLFF
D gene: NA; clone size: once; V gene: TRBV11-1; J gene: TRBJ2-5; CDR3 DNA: TGTGCCAGCAGCTTGAGGACAGCCCAAGAGACCCAGTACTTC; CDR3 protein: CASSLRTAQETQYF
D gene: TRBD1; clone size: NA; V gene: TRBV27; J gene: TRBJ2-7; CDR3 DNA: TGTGCCAGCAGTATAAATGGTGGGACAGGGTTCTACGAGCAGTACTTC; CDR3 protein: CASSINGGTGFYEQYF
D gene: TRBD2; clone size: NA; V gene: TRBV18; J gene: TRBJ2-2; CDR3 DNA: TGTGCCAGCTCACCACTTACTAGCGGGGGAACGAACACCGGGGAGCTGTTTTTT; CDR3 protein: CASSPLTSGGTNTGELFF
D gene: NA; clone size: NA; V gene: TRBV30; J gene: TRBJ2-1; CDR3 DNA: TGTGCCTGGAGTGTATTCGGGAGATACAATGAGCAGTTCTTC; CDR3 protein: CAWSVFGRYNEQFF
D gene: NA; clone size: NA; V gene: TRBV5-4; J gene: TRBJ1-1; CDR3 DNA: TGTGCCAGCAGCTTTAGCCAGAACACTGAAGCTTTCTTT; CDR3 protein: CASSFSQNTEAFF
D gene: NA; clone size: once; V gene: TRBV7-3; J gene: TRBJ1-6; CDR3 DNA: TGTGCCAGCAGCCAGTGGGGCAGCAATAATTCACCCCTCCACTTT; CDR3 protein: CASSQWGSNNSPLHF
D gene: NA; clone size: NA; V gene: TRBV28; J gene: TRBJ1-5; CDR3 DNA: TGTGCCAGCAGAAGCCAGGGAAATAGCAATCAGCCCCAGCATTTT; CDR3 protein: CASRSQGNSNQPQHF
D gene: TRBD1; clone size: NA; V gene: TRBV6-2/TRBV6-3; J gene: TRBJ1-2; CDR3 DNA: TGTGCCAGCAGCTCGGACAGGGGCGGGCGTGGCTACACCTTC; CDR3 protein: CASSSDRGGRGYTF
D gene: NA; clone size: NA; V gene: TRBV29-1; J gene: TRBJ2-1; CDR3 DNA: TGCAGCGCCGAAGGTGTCGGGGTTTCGTACAATGAGCAGTTCTTC; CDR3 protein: CSAEGVGVSYNEQFF
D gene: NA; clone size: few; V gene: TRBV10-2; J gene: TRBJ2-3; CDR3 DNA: TGCGCCAGCAGTGGGGAACAGGGTGCGAGCACAGATACGCAGTATTTT; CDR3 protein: CASSGEQGASTDTQYF
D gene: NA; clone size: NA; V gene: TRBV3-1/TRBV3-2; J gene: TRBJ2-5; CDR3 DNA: TGTGCCAGCAGCCTACTCCAAGAGACCCAGTACTTC; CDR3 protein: CASSLLQETQYF
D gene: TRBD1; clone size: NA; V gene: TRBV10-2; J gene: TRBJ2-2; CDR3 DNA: TGCGCCAGCAGTGATACAAAGACAGGGACGGGCACCGGGGAGCTGTTTTTT; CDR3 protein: CASSDTKTGTGTGELFF
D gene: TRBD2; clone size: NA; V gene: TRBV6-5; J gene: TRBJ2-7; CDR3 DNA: TGTGCCAGCAGAGCAGGACTAGCGGGCGCCTACGAGCAGTACTTC; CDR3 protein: CASRAGLAGAYEQYF
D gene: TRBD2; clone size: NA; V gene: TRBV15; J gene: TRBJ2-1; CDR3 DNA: TGTGCCACCAGCAGAGATTTTAGCGGGGGGTTCTTC; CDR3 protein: CATSRDFSGGFF
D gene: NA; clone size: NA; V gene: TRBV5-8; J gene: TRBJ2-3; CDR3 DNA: TGTGCCAGCAGCTTATTCCGGGGTGCAGATACGCAGTATTTT; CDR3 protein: CASSLFRGADTQYF
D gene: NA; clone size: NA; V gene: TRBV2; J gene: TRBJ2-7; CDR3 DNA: TGTGCCAGCAGTGTGGGGGGACTCTACGAGCAGTACTTC; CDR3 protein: CASSVGGLYEQYF
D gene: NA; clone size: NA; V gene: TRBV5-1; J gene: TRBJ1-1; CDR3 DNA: TGCGCCAGCAGCATCCCCCGGGGGGAAACTGAAGCTTTCTTT; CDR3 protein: CASSIPRGETEAFF
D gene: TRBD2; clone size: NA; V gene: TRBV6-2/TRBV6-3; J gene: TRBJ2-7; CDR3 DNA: TGTGCCAGCAGTACGCTAAGACTAGCTGCGGCTAACTACGAGCAGTACTTC; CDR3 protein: CASSTLRLAAANYEQYF
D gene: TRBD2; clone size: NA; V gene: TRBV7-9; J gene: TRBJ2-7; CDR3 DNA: TGTGCCAGCACCTCCCGAGGACTAGCGAACGAGCAGTACTTC; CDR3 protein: CASTSRGLANEQYF
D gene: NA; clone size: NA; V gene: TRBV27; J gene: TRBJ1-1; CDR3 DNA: TGTGCCAGCAGTTTATCCTCCACTATTATGAACACTGAAGCTTTCTTT; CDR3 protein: CASSLSSTIMNTEAFF
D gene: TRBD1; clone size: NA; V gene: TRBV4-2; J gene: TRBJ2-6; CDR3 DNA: TGTGCCAGCAGAAGGGGACAGCCCGATAATCACTCTGGGGCCAACGTCCTGACTTTC; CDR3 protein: CASRRGQPDNHSGANVLTF
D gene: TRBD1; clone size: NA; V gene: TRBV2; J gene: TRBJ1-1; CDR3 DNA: TGTGCCAGCGAGAGACTTGCCGGGACAGGGGGCACTGAAGCTTTCTTT; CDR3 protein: CASERLAGTGGTEAFF
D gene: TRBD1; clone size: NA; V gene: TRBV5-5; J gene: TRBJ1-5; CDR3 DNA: TGTGCCAGCAGCGATGGACAGGGGTTGTGGGGCAATCAGCCCCAGCATTTT; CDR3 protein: CASSDGQGLWGNQPQHF
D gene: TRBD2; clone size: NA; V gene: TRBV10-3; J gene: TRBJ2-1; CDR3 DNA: TGTGCCATCAGTGATCAGCGGGGTAAGAATGAGCAGTTCTTC; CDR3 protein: CAISDQRGKNEQFF
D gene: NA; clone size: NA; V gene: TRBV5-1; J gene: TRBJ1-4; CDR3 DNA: TGCGCCAGCAGCTCGCAGTTCGCAACTAATGAAAAACTGTTTTTT; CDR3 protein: CASSSQFATNEKLFF
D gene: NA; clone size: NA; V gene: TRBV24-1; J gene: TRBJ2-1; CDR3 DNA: TGTGCCACCAGTGATTTAAGCCGAGGGCCATCTGAGCAGTTCTTC; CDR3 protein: CATSDLSRGPSEQFF
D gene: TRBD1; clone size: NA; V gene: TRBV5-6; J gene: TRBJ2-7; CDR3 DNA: TGTGCCAGCAGCTTGGTCGACAGGGAGTTCTACGAGCAGTACTTC; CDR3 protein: CASSLVDREFYEQYF
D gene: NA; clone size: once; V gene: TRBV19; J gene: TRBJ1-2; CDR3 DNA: TGTGCCAGCGACCCGGGTTCAGAAAGACATGGCTACACCTTC; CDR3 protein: CASDPGSERHGYTF
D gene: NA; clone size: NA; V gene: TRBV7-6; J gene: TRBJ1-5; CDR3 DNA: TGTGCCAGCAGCTCAAACAGCCTTCAGCCCCAGCATTTT; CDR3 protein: CASSSNSLQPQHF
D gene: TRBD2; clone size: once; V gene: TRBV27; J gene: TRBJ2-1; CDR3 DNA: TGTGCCAGCCGGGCGTCCCCTAGCGGGAAATCCTACAATGAGCAGTTCTTC; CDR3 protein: CASRASPSGKSYNEQFF
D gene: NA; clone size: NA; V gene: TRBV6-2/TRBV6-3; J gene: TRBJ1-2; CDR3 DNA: TGTGCCAGCAGCCACGGGTATGGCTACACCTTC; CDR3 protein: CASSHGYGYTF
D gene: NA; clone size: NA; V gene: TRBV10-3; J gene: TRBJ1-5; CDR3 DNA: TGTGCCATCAGTGACCGAGGGGGGGCTGGGGATCAGCCCCAGCATTTT; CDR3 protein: CAISDRGGAGDQPQHF
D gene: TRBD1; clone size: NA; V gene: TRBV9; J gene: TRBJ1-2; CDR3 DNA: TGTGCCAGCAGCGTAGGGCTAGGGGGCGTGCATGGCTACACCTTC; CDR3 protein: CASSVGLGGVHGYTF
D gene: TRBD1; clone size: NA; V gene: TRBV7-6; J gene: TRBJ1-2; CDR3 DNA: TGTGCCAGCGGGACAGGGTTAAACTATGGCTACACCTTC; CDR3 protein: CASGTGLNYGYTF
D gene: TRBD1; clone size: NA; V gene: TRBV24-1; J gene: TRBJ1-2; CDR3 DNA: TGTGCCACCAGTGACACGGGACAGGGCGTCTATGGCTACACCTTC; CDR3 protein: CATSDTGQGVYGYTF
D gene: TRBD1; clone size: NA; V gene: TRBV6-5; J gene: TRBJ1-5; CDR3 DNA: TGTGCCAGCAGCTGGGGACAGGGGAATCAGCCCCAGCATTTT; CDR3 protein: CASSWGQGNQPQHF